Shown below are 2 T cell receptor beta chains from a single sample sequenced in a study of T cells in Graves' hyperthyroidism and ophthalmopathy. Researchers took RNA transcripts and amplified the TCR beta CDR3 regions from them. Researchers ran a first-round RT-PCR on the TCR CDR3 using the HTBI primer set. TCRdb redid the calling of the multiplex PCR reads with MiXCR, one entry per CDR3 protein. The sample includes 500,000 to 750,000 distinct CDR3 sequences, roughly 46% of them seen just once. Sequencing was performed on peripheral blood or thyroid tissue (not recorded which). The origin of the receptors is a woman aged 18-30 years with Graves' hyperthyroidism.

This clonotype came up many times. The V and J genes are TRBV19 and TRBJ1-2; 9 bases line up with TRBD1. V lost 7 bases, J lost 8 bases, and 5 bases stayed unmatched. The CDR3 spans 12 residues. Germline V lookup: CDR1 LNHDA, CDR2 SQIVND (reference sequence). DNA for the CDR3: TGTGCCAGTACCCGGACAGGGGACGGCTACACCTTC. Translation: CASTRTGDGYTF.

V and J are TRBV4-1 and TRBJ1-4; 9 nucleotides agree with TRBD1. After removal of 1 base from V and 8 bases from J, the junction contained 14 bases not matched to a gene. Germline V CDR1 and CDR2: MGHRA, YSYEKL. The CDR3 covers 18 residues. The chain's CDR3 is CASSQGSAARDRDEKLFF. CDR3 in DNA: TGCGCCAGCAGCCAAGGTTCAGCTGCGAGGGACAGGGACGAAAAACTGTTTTTT.